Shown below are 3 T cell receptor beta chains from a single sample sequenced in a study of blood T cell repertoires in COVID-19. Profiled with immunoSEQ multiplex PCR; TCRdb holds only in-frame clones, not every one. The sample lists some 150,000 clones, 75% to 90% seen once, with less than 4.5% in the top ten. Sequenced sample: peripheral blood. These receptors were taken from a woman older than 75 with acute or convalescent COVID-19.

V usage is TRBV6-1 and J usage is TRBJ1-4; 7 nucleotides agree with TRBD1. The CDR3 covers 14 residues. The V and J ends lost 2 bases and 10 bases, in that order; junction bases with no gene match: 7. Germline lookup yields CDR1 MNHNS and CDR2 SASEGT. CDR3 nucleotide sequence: TGTGCCAGCAGTGAAATCGGGGACAGCTTAAAACTGTTTTTT. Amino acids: CASSEIGDSLKLFF.

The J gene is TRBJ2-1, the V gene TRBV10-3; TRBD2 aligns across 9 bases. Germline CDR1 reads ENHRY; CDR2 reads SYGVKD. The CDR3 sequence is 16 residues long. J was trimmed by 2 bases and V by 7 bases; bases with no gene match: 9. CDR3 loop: CAITNVAGVTYNEQFF. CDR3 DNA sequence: TGTGCCATCACCAATGTAGCGGGGGTGACCTACAATGAGCAGTTCTTC.

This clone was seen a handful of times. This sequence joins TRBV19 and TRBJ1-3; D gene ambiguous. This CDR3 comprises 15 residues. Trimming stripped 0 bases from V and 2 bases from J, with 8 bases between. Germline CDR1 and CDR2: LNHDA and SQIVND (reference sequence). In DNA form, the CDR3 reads TGTGCCAGTAGTATAGATCTGCCTACTGGAAACACCATATATTTT. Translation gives CASSIDLPTGNTIYF.